These T cell receptor beta chains were read from a single sample in a study of cytomegalovirus exposure and HLA in healthy donors. Sequenced by immunoSEQ multiplex PCR; TCRdb stores in-frame clones only, minus some. The sample includes fewer than 130,000 clones, roughly 84% of them seen just once. Material for sequencing was PBMCs. These receptors were taken from a man aged 25 to 45 in good health and CMV-seropositive. Both conserved end residues are part of each CDR3. Fields, in order: V gene, D gene, clone size, J gene, CDR3 DNA, CDR3 protein. D genes are given only for firm matches. Part of the rows lack a size; the others show once, few, many or a class for expanded clones.

v_gene: TRBV10-3; d_gene: .; abundance: .; j_gene: TRBJ2-1; CDR3nt: TGTGCCATCAGTGACGGGGATCTGAGCTCCTACAATGAGCAGTTCTTC; CDR3aa: CAISDGDLSSYNEQFF
v_gene: TRBV29-1; d_gene: TRBD2; abundance: .; j_gene: TRBJ2-3; CDR3nt: TGCAGCGTTGACACGGGGGGGAACGCAGATACGCAGTATTTT; CDR3aa: CSVDTGGNADTQYF
v_gene: TRBV12-5; d_gene: TRBD1; abundance: few; j_gene: TRBJ2-7; CDR3nt: TGTGCTAGTGGTTCGGGACGGGACAGGTCCTACGAGCAGTACTTC; CDR3aa: CASGSGRDRSYEQYF
v_gene: TRBV11-2; d_gene: TRBD1; abundance: .; j_gene: TRBJ2-7; CDR3nt: TGTGCCAGCAGCTTAGTCAAGGGGGCTCGGTTGCGTGAAGAGCAGTACTTC; CDR3aa: CASSLVKGARLREEQYF
v_gene: TRBV14; d_gene: TRBD1; abundance: .; j_gene: TRBJ1-1; CDR3nt: TGTGCCAGCAGCCAAGGACAGGGCCGTATCGCTGAAGCTTTCTTT; CDR3aa: CASSQGQGRIAEAFF
v_gene: TRBV27; d_gene: .; abundance: .; j_gene: TRBJ1-2; CDR3nt: TGTGCCAGCAGTTTGTCGGCGGCAAATGGCTACACCTTC; CDR3aa: CASSLSAANGYTF
v_gene: TRBV13; d_gene: .; abundance: .; j_gene: TRBJ1-2; CDR3nt: TGTGCCAGCAGCTTAGGACAGGGAGACTATGGCTACACCTTC; CDR3aa: CASSLGQGDYGYTF
v_gene: TRBV6-1; d_gene: TRBD1; abundance: .; j_gene: TRBJ2-7; CDR3nt: TGTGCCAGCAGTGAAGGTAGCGGCCAATGGACAGGGCCTTACGAGCAGTACTTC; CDR3aa: CASSEGSGQWTGPYEQYF
v_gene: TRBV5-4; d_gene: .; abundance: .; j_gene: TRBJ1-2; CDR3nt: TGTGCCAGCGCCTCGGGGGGCTGGGACTATGGCTACACCTTC; CDR3aa: CASASGGWDYGYTF
v_gene: TRBV14; d_gene: .; abundance: .; j_gene: TRBJ1-4; CDR3nt: TGTGCCAGCAGCCAAGATGGTGGGCAGGGTAATGAAAAACTGTTTTTT; CDR3aa: CASSQDGGQGNEKLFF
v_gene: TRBV7-8; d_gene: .; abundance: .; j_gene: TRBJ2-1; CDR3nt: TGTGCCAGCAGCTTAGGGTCGGGGGTCTACAATGAGCAGTTCTTC; CDR3aa: CASSLGSGVYNEQFF
v_gene: TRBV11-3; d_gene: TRBD1; abundance: .; j_gene: TRBJ2-7; CDR3nt: TGTGCCAGCAGCTCCGAATGGGACAGGGCCGAACCCTACGAGCAGTACTTC; CDR3aa: CASSSEWDRAEPYEQYF
v_gene: TRBV18; d_gene: TRBD2; abundance: once; j_gene: TRBJ2-3; CDR3nt: TGTGCCAGCTCACCACCGGGACTAGCGGAGGAACCTAGCACAGATACGCAGTATTTT; CDR3aa: CASSPPGLAEEPSTDTQYF
v_gene: TRBV7-9; d_gene: TRBD1; abundance: .; j_gene: TRBJ2-3; CDR3nt: TGTGCCAGCAGCTCCCTGGGACAGGGCTCGTGGTATACGCAGTATTTT; CDR3aa: CASSSLGQGSWYTQYF
v_gene: TRBV7-3; d_gene: .; abundance: .; j_gene: TRBJ2-3; CDR3nt: TGTGCCAGCAGCGAACCGGGACTCCTTACGGATACGCAGTATTTT; CDR3aa: CASSEPGLLTDTQYF
v_gene: TRBV5-4; d_gene: .; abundance: .; j_gene: TRBJ1-2; CDR3nt: TGTGCCAGCAGCTTGGCACAGGGCAATCATGGCTACACCTTC; CDR3aa: CASSLAQGNHGYTF
v_gene: TRBV7-9; d_gene: .; abundance: .; j_gene: TRBJ1-1; CDR3nt: TGTGCCAGCAGCTTTCCGGGAAACACTGAAGCTTTCTTT; CDR3aa: CASSFPGNTEAFF
v_gene: TRBV25-1; d_gene: TRBD1; abundance: once; j_gene: TRBJ1-1; CDR3nt: TGTGCCAGCAGTGACCCCCCGACAGGGGCGGGAGCTTTCTTT; CDR3aa: CASSDPPTGAGAFF
v_gene: TRBV19; d_gene: .; abundance: .; j_gene: TRBJ2-2; CDR3nt: TGTGCCAGTAGTATACAGGGCGCAACCGGGGAGCTGTTTTTT; CDR3aa: CASSIQGATGELFF
v_gene: TRBV6-1; d_gene: .; abundance: few; j_gene: TRBJ1-4; CDR3nt: TGTGCCAGCAGAACAGTCGGAGGGGAAAAACTGTTTTTT; CDR3aa: CASRTVGGEKLFF
v_gene: TRBV7-2; d_gene: .; abundance: .; j_gene: TRBJ1-4; CDR3nt: TGTGCCAGCAGCTTACTCCCAGGTGGAATTGGCGAAGTCGATGAAAAACTGTTTTTT; CDR3aa: CASSLLPGGIGEVDEKLFF
v_gene: TRBV19; d_gene: TRBD1; abundance: many; j_gene: TRBJ2-3; CDR3nt: TGTGCCAGTAGTAGACAGGGACAGGTGAGCACAGATACGCAGTATTTT; CDR3aa: CASSRQGQVSTDTQYF
v_gene: TRBV7-9; d_gene: .; abundance: .; j_gene: TRBJ1-2; CDR3nt: TGTGCCAGCAGCTTAGGTAGCGGCAGGCCAACTCCTAACTATGGCTACACCTTC; CDR3aa: CASSLGSGRPTPNYGYTF
v_gene: TRBV5-1; d_gene: TRBD1; abundance: few; j_gene: TRBJ2-7; CDR3nt: TGCGCCAGCAGCTGGGGGACAGGGGGGTACGAGCAGTACTTC; CDR3aa: CASSWGTGGYEQYF
v_gene: TRBV5-1; d_gene: .; abundance: .; j_gene: TRBJ2-1; CDR3nt: TGCGCCAGCAGCTTCCCCCGGGGTGAGCAGTTCTTC; CDR3aa: CASSFPRGEQFF
v_gene: TRBV5-5; d_gene: TRBD1; abundance: once; j_gene: TRBJ1-4; CDR3nt: TGTGCCAGCAGCCGGGACAGGGTACGGGAAAAACTGTTTTTT; CDR3aa: CASSRDRVREKLFF
v_gene: TRBV10-3; d_gene: .; abundance: .; j_gene: TRBJ1-1; CDR3nt: TGTGCCATCACGGGACAATTGAACACTGAAGCTTTCTTT; CDR3aa: CAITGQLNTEAFF
v_gene: TRBV10-3; d_gene: TRBD2; abundance: .; j_gene: TRBJ2-2; CDR3nt: TGTGCCATCAGTGAGTCGGGACTAGCGGGGGGAACGAACACCGGGGAGCTGTTTTTT; CDR3aa: CAISESGLAGGTNTGELFF
v_gene: TRBV19; d_gene: TRBD1; abundance: .; j_gene: TRBJ2-3; CDR3nt: TGTGCCAGTAGTATTCCAGGGGGCGCAAATACGCAGTATTTT; CDR3aa: CASSIPGGANTQYF
v_gene: TRBV19; d_gene: .; abundance: .; j_gene: TRBJ2-7; CDR3nt: TGTGCCAGTAGTGCAGGGGTATCCTACGAGCAGTACTTC; CDR3aa: CASSAGVSYEQYF
v_gene: TRBV14; d_gene: TRBD1; abundance: few; j_gene: TRBJ1-6; CDR3nt: TGTGCCAGCAGCATCACAGGGGGCTCCTATAATTCACCCCTCCACTTT; CDR3aa: CASSITGGSYNSPLHF
v_gene: TRBV29-1; d_gene: TRBD1; abundance: .; j_gene: TRBJ1-1; CDR3nt: TGCAGCGTTGCGAATAAAAGGACAGGGAACACTGAAGCTTTCTTT; CDR3aa: CSVANKRTGNTEAFF
v_gene: TRBV18; d_gene: .; abundance: .; j_gene: TRBJ1-2; CDR3nt: TGTGCCAGCTCTTCAGAGGGGGATCTTGACTATGGCTACACCTTC; CDR3aa: CASSSEGDLDYGYTF
v_gene: TRBV7-6; d_gene: TRBD2; abundance: .; j_gene: TRBJ2-5; CDR3nt: TGTGCCAGCAGCTCAGGGGTGCTAGCGGGGTTCGAAGAGACCCAGTACTTC; CDR3aa: CASSSGVLAGFEETQYF
v_gene: TRBV10-3; d_gene: .; abundance: .; j_gene: TRBJ2-2; CDR3nt: TGTGCCATCAGTGAGATGGGAGCGAACACCGGGGAGCTGTTTTTT; CDR3aa: CAISEMGANTGELFF
v_gene: TRBV27; d_gene: TRBD1; abundance: once; j_gene: TRBJ1-5; CDR3nt: TGTGCCAGCAGCCTGACAGGGACCAATCAGCCCCAGCATTTT; CDR3aa: CASSLTGTNQPQHF
v_gene: TRBV4-3; d_gene: .; abundance: .; j_gene: TRBJ1-4; CDR3nt: TGCGCCAGCAGCCGGCAAGAGGGAGAAAAACTGTTTTTT; CDR3aa: CASSRQEGEKLFF
v_gene: TRBV19; d_gene: .; abundance: .; j_gene: TRBJ1-1; CDR3nt: TGTGCCAGTAGTATAGGTGGGTACAGGCCGAACACTGAAGCTTTCTTT; CDR3aa: CASSIGGYRPNTEAFF
v_gene: TRBV14; d_gene: TRBD1; abundance: few; j_gene: TRBJ2-3; CDR3nt: TGTGCCAGCAGCCCTTTCCCGTGGACAGGGGCGCCCACAGATACGCAGTATTTT; CDR3aa: CASSPFPWTGAPTDTQYF
v_gene: TRBV7-6; d_gene: TRBD2; abundance: .; j_gene: TRBJ2-1; CDR3nt: TGTGCCAGCAGCTTTACGGGGGGGAACAATGAGCAGTTCTTC; CDR3aa: CASSFTGGNNEQFF
v_gene: TRBV15; d_gene: .; abundance: .; j_gene: TRBJ2-6; CDR3nt: TGTGCCACCAGCAGAGATCGTCCAGGGGCCGGGGCCAACGTCCTGACTTTC; CDR3aa: CATSRDRPGAGANVLTF
v_gene: TRBV4-1; d_gene: TRBD2; abundance: .; j_gene: TRBJ2-3; CDR3nt: TGCGCCAGCAGACAACCTGGTCTCAAGGGCGGGGGGGCGTCAGATACGCAGTATTTT; CDR3aa: CASRQPGLKGGGASDTQYF
v_gene: TRBV27; d_gene: .; abundance: .; j_gene: TRBJ1-3; CDR3nt: TGTGCCAGCAGTTGGGGAGGACTCCAAGTCGGAAGCTCTGGAAACACCATATATTTT; CDR3aa: CASSWGGLQVGSSGNTIYF
v_gene: TRBV4-1; d_gene: TRBD2; abundance: .; j_gene: TRBJ2-3; CDR3nt: TGCGCCAGCAGCCACGCTAGCGGGGGAACGGCAGATACGCAGTATTTT; CDR3aa: CASSHASGGTADTQYF
v_gene: TRBV5-4; d_gene: TRBD1; abundance: .; j_gene: TRBJ1-6; CDR3nt: TGTGCCAGCAGCCCCTACAGGGGAAATTCACCCCTCCACTTT; CDR3aa: CASSPYRGNSPLHF
v_gene: TRBV21-1; d_gene: .; abundance: .; j_gene: TRBJ2-6; CDR3nt: TGTGCCAGCAGCCCCCGGCTTGACATCCTCTCTGGGGCCAACGTCCTGACTTTC; CDR3aa: CASSPRLDILSGANVLTF